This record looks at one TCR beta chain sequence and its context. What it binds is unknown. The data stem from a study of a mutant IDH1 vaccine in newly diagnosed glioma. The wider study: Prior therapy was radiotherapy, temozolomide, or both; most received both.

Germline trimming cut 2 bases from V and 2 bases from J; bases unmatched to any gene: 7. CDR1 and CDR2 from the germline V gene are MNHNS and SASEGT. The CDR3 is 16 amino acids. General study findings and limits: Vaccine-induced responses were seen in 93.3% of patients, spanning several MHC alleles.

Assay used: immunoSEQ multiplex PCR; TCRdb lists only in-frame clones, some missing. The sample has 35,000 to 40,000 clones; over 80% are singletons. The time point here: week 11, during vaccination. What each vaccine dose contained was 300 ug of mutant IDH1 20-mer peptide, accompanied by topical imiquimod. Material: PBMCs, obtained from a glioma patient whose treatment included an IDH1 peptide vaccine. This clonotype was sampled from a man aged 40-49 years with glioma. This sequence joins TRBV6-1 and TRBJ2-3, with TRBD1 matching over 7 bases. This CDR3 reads CASSEWTGLNTDTQYF. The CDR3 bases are TGTGCCAGCAGTGAATGGACAGGTCTAAACACAGATACGCAGTATTTT.